The T cell receptor (beta chain) under discussion was sequenced for a study of T cells after yellow fever vaccination. Study-level background: Preparation of fractions with low cell numbers was performed using SMART-Seq v4 Ultra Low Input. Points from the study as a whole: Post-booster repertoires contained most primary-vaccination clones again (about 96% CD4, 88% CD8).

The CDR3 runs to 12 residues. Per germline, CDR1 SGHNT and CDR2 YYREEE (reference sequence). V was trimmed by 7 bases and J by 6 bases, leaving 11 bases between them. In TCRdb, the 5' RACE reads were re-called with MiXCR into one record per CDR3 protein. The sample includes 96,000 or so distinct CDR3 sequences, roughly 8.2% of them seen just once. This chain connects TRBV5-4 to TRBJ2-1, with D unclear. This receptor was taken from a young man who received the YFV17D yellow fever vaccine. The material sequenced was CD8+ T cells not binding an NS4B(214-222) dextramer, sorted from PBMCs, taken around 15 days after the first yellow fever vaccination. CDR3 sequence: CASLTNSNEQFF. As DNA, the CDR3 is TGTGCCAGCCTTACGAACAGCAATGAGCAGTTCTTC. The whole variable domain, remainder taken from reference TRBV5-4 and TRBJ2-1, is ETGVTQSPTHLIKTRGQQVTLRCSSQSGHNTVSWYQQALGQGPQFIFQYYREEENGRGNFPPRFSGLQFPNYSSELNVNALELDDSALYLCASLTNSNEQFFGPGTRLTVL.